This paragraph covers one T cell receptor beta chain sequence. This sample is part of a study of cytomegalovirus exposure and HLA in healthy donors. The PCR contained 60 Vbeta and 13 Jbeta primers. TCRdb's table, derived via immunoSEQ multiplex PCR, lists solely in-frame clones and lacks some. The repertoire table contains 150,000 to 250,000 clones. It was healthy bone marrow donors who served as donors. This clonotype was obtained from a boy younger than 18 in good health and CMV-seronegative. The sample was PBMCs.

CDR3 sequence reads: CASSVRGAADTQYF. CDR3 sequence (DNA): TGTGCCAGCAGCGTCAGGGGGGCAGCAGATACGCAGTATTTT. The V gene is TRBV9, the J gene TRBJ2-3; a possible D gene is TRBD1 (7 bases). V was cut by 2 bases and J by 4 bases, with 11 bases left in between. Germline V gene lookup returns CDR1 SGDLS and CDR2 YYNGEE. The CDR3 spans 14 residues.